This T cell receptor (beta chain) comes out of a study of Graves' ophthalmopathy and Graves' hyperthyroidism. Study details: Hyperthyroidism counted as stable given no ophthalmopathy within 18 months of follow-up.

Study-level findings and limits: Ophthalmopathy cases were distinguished from stable hyperthyroidism by a 13-signature model, reaching around 90% sensitivity and around 81% specificity. The model predicted ophthalmopathy progression with about 70% sensitivity and around 72% specificity.

Amplification targeted the TCR beta CDR3 regions, with RNA transcripts as the source material. The authors performed first-round RT-PCR with HTBI primers and then a second-round multiplex PCR. In TCRdb, the multiplex PCR reads were re-called with MiXCR into one record per CDR3 protein. In the table there are over a million distinct CDR3 sequences, around a third of which are singletons. This clonotype has only a few counts. Its cognate antigen is unknown. The germline gives CDR1 MNHEY, CDR2 SVGAGI. This CDR3 has 15 residues. The V end was cut by 2 bases, the J end by 7 bases, with 15 bases between. This chain uses TRBV6-5 with TRBJ1-5; D perhaps matches TRBD1 (6 bases). This clonotype originated in an adult man with Graves' hyperthyroidism. The sample comprised peripheral blood or thyroid tissue (not recorded which). The CDR3 reads CASSYRGALGQPQHF. The CDR3 DNA follows: TGTGCCAGCAGTTACCGGGGGGCTCTGGGGCAGCCCCAGCATTTT.